This T cell receptor beta chain was observed in a study of blood T cell repertoires in COVID-19. This table comes from immunoSEQ multiplex PCR, and its TCRdb copy is limited to in-frame clones, with some not included. The profile shows fewer than 300,000 clones, around 82% of them singletons. The CDR3 is made up of 14 amino acids. V gave up 7 bases and J gave up 2 bases; unmatched junction bases: 6. Germline V gene lookup returns CDR1 MNHEY and CDR2 SVGAGI. The sequence derives from a woman between 50 and 59 years old who had recovered from COVID-19. The chain carries TRBV6-5 and TRBJ2-7; 9 nucleotides line up with TRBD2. Sequencing was performed on peripheral blood. CDR3: CASKRAGGPYEQYF. DNA of the CDR3: TGTGCCAGCAAGAGGGCGGGAGGGCCCTACGAGCAGTACTTC.